This paragraph covers one T cell receptor (beta chain) sequence. Study processing details: Estimation of nucleated cell counts relied on the amplification of reference gene primers. Using immunoSEQ multiplex PCR, the repertoire was profiled, and TCRdb retains in-frame clones only, with some absent. V and J calls plus clone size are reproduced from that table; the DNA served to infer D and trimming. The sample carries 250,000 or so clones, 70% to 85% recorded once. These data come from a study of blood T cell repertoires in COVID-19. For the study at large: From the United States, Italy and Spain came samples of acute and convalescent COVID-19. PBMCs, B-cell-depleted T cells, or T cells provided the cDNA or gDNA that made up the material.

Sequenced input: peripheral blood. This TCR was recovered from a man between 35 and 55 years old who had recovered from COVID-19.

CDR3 nucleotides: TGTGCCAGCAGCGCCGAAGGCGGCCGGCCGTATTTT. Encoded protein: CASSAEGGRPYF. This chain uses TRBV9 with TRBJ2-3; unclear D gene. The CDR3 spans 12 residues. The germline gives CDR1 SGDLS, CDR2 YYNGEE. The V end lost 3 bases, the J end lost 14 bases, and 16 bases lay between the germline ends. Supplemented by reference TRBV9 and TRBJ2-3, the full variable domain reads DSGVTQTPKHLITATGQRVTLRCSPRSGDLSVYWYQQSLDQGLQFLIQYYNGEERAKGNILERFSAQQFPDLHSELNLSSLELGDSALYFCASSAEGGRPYFGPGTRLTVL.